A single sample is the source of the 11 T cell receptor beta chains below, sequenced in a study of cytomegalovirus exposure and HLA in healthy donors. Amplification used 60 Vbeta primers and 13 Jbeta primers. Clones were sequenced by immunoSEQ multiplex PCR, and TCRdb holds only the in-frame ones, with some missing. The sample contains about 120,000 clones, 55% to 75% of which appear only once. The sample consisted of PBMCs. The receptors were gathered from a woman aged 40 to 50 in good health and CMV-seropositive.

The CDR3 DNA reads as TGCGCCAGCAGCTTGAATGACGGGGGTGATTCACCCCTCCACTTT. Protein: CASSLNDGGDSPLHF. This chain connects TRBV5-1 to TRBJ1-6; possible D gene TRBD1, 5 bases. Between the trimmed V and J ends, which lost 1 base and 8 bases, there was a span of 13 bases. Germline V gene data show CDR1 as SGHRS and CDR2 as YFSETQ. CDR3 length equals 15 residues. The entire variable domain, with the rest obtained from reference TRBV5-1 and TRBJ1-6, is as follows: KAGVTQTPRYLIKTRGQQVTLSCSPISGHRSVSWYQQTPGQGLQFLFEYFSETQRNKGNFPGRFSGRQFSNSRSEMNVSTLELGDSALYLCASSLNDGGDSPLHFGNGTRLTVT.

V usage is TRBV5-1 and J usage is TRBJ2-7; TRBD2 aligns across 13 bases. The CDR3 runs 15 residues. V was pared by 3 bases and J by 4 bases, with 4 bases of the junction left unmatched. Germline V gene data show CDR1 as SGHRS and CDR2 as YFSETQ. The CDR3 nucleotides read TGCGCCAGCAGCTCACTAGCGGGAGGGGGATACGAGCAGTACTTC. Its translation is CASSSLAGGGYEQYF.

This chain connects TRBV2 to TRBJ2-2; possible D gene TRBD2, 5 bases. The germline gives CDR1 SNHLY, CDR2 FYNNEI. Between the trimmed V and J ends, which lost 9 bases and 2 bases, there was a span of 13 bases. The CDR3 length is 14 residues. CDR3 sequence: CASQKAVNTGELFF. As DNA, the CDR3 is TGTGCCAGTCAGAAAGCGGTAAACACCGGGGAGCTGTTTTTT.

CDR3 amino acids: CASTNHREFGTEAFF. CDR3 coding DNA: TGTGCCAGCACCAACCACCGGGAGTTCGGCACTGAAGCTTTCTTT. The chain joins TRBV7-9 to TRBJ1-1, with D unresolved. The CDR3 consists of 15 residues. Trimming shortened V by 7 bases and J by 4 bases, and 19 bases separated the two germline ends. Germline CDR1 and CDR2: SEHNR and FQNEAQ (reference sequence).

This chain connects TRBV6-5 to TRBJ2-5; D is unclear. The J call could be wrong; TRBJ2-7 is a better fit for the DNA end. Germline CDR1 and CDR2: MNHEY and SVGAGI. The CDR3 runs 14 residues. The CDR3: CASSQSTHSYEQYF. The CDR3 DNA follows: TGTGCCAGCAGTCAAAGTACCCATTCCTACGAGCAGTACTTC.

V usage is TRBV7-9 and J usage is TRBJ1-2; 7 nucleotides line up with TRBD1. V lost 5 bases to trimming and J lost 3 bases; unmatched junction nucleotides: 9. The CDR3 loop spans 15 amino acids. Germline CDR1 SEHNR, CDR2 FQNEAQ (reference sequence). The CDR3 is CASSRIGQDHYGYTF. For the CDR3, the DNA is TGTGCCAGCAGCCGTATCGGACAGGACCACTATGGCTACACCTTC.

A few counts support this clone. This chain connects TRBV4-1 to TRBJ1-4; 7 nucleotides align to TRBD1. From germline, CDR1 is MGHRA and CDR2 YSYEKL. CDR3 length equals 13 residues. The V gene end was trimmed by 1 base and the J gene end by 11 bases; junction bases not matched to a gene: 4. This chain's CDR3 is CASSQGQGYKLFF. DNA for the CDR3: TGCGCCAGCAGCCAAGGACAGGGATATAAACTGTTTTTT.

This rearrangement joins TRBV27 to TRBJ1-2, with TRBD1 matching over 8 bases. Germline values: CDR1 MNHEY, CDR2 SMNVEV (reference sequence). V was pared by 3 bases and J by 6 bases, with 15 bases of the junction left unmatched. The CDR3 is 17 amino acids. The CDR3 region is CASSFASGRTGRNGYTF. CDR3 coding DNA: TGTGCCAGCAGTTTTGCCTCCGGTCGGACAGGGCGAAATGGCTACACCTTC.

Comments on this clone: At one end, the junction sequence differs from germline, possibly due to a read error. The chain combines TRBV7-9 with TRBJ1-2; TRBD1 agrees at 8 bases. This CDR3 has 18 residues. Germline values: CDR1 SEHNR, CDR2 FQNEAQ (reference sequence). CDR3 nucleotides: TGTTCCAGCAGCCCACCCCCCTCAGACAGGGGTAGAGCCTATGGCTACACCTTC. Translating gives CSSSPPPSDRGRAYGYTF.

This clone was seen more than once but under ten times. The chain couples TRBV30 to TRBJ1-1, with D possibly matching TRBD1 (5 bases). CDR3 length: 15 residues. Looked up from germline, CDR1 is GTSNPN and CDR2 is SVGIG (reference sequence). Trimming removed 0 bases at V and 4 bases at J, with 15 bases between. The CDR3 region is CAWSVDRGLGTEAFF. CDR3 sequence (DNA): TGTGCCTGGAGTGTTGATAGGGGTTTGGGCACTGAAGCTTTCTTT.

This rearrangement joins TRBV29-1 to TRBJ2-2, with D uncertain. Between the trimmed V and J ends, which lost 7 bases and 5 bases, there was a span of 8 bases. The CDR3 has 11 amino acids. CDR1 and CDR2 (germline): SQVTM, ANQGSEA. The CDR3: CSARITGELFF. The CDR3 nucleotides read TGCAGCGCTAGAATTACCGGGGAGCTGTTTTTT.